These 32 T cell receptor beta chains came from one sample sequenced in a study of CD8+CD57+ T cells in acquired aplastic anemia. Template material for TCR beta VDJ and CDR3 profiling consisted of genomic DNA. TCRdb reprocessed the reads with MiXCR, giving one entry per CDR3 protein. The sample holds some 190,000 distinct CDR3 sequences, about half seen once. Specimen: sorted CD4+, CD8+, or CD8+CD57+ T cells (not recorded which) from PBMCs. These receptors were collected from a human donor in good health.

The chain couples TRBV5-4 to TRBJ2-1; TRBD2 is a possible D gene (6 bases). The germline gives CDR1 SGHNT, CDR2 YYREEE (reference sequence). The CDR3 is made up of 16 amino acids. V lost 2 bases to trimming and J lost 8 bases, with 20 bases between them. The CDR3 DNA reads as TGTGCCAGCAGCTTCGCCCGGGAGAGGGTGGTCGATGAGCAGTTCTTC. Protein: CASSFARERVVDEQFF.

The chain joins TRBV5-1 to TRBJ2-1; D not resolved. Germline V gives CDR1 SGHRS, CDR2 YFSETQ. Trimming stripped 5 bases from V and 5 bases from J, with 8 bases between. The CDR3 extends over 12 amino acids. CDR3 nucleotide sequence: TGCGCCAGCAGGTTCTCAGACAATGAGCAGTTCTTC. Amino acid sequence: CASRFSDNEQFF.

The V and J genes are TRBV10-1 and TRBJ1-2; possibly TRBD1 for D (5 bases). V lost 7 bases to trimming and J lost 7 bases, with 13 bases between them. CDR1 is WNHNN, CDR2 SYGVQD, per germline (reference sequence). The CDR3 has 12 residues. This chain's CDR3 is CASTGGGAGYTF. CDR3 in DNA: TGCGCCAGCACCGGGGGAGGGGCTGGCTACACCTTC.

This clonotype was seen ten or more times. The V call is TRBV7-2, the J call TRBJ1-1; no clear D. The CDR3 is 14 residues long. Trimming took 3 bases from V and 1 from J, leaving 9 bases between them. CDR1 and CDR2 from the germline V gene are SGHTA and FQGNSA. This chain's CDR3 is CASSLHRANTEAFF. CDR3 in DNA: TGTGCCAGCAGCTTGCACAGAGCGAACACTGAAGCTTTCTTT.

This clonotype occurred a few times. The chain is built from TRBV30 and TRBJ2-7; D is unresolved. The CDR3 loop spans 14 amino acids. V was shortened by 0 bases and J by 0 bases, with 9 bases between the two germline ends. Germline CDR1 and CDR2: GTSNPN and SVGIG (reference sequence). The CDR3 sequence: CAWSVAFNSYEQYF. CDR3 nucleotides: TGTGCCTGGAGTGTTGCCTTTAACTCCTACGAGCAGTACTTC.

On this clonotype: Given a much more abundant clone one base away, this may be a read error. The J gene is TRBJ1-4, the V gene TRBV12-3 or TRBV12-4, with 8 bases aligning to TRBD1. The CDR3 sequence is 14 residues long. In nucleotides, the CDR3 is TGTGCCAGCAGCTGGGACAGGCTTTCTGAAAACCTGTTTTTT. Protein: CASSWDRLSENLFF.

This chain links TRBV20-1 with TRBJ1-1; D may be TRBD1 (6 bases). Germline CDR1 is DFQATT and CDR2 is SNEGSKA (reference sequence). Trimming left V 5 bases short and J 5 bases short, with 12 bases between. The CDR3 covers 12 residues. The CDR3 loop reads CSASTQGTEAFF. The DNA of the CDR3 is TGCAGTGCTTCAACGCAGGGGACTGAAGCTTTCTTT.

This clonotype has only a few counts. The chain carries TRBV19 and TRBJ1-1; D may be TRBD1 (5 bases). From germline, CDR1 is LNHDA and CDR2 SQIVND (reference sequence). The CDR3 loop spans 14 amino acids. V was clipped by 1 base and J by 0 bases, with 6 bases between them. DNA of the CDR3: TGTGCCAGTAGTATAGGGGGACTGAACACTGAAGCTTTCTTT. It codes for CASSIGGLNTEAFF.

This clonotype has only one observation. The rearrangement uses TRBV9 and TRBJ2-6; the match to TRBD1 covers 7 bases. CDR1 and CDR2 from the germline V gene are SGDLS and YYNGEE. The CDR3 has 16 residues. The ends lost 3 bases at V and 4 bases at J; junction bases unmatched: 7. CDR3 protein: CASSGPTGAGANVLTF. DNA for the CDR3: TGTGCCAGCAGCGGTCCCACAGGGGCCGGGGCCAACGTCCTGACTTTC.

This clonotype has more than one count but fewer than ten. The genes are TRBV6-2 or TRBV6-3 and TRBJ1-2; D gene ambiguous. This CDR3 contains 14 residues. Looked up from germline, CDR1 is MNHEY and CDR2 is SVGEGT. V lost 6 bases, J lost 4 bases, and 15 bases lay in between. DNA for the CDR3: TGTGCCAGCAGCCACCCCGGGGTCGGCTATGGCTACACCTTC. It yields the protein CASSHPGVGYGYTF.

This chain uses TRBV19 with TRBJ2-7; D might be TRBD1 (5 bases). Trimming cost V 5 bases and J 1 base, with 12 bases left between them. CDR3 length: 14 amino acids. Germline V gene data show CDR1 as LNHDA and CDR2 as SQIVND (reference sequence). The CDR3 spells CASSLNRLSYEQYF. CDR3 sequence (DNA): TGTGCCAGTAGTTTAAACAGGTTATCCTACGAGCAGTACTTC.

This clonotype was found many times. This sequence joins TRBV24-1 and TRBJ2-7, with 9 nucleotides matching TRBD1. The CDR3 contains 13 residues. Germline CDR1 and CDR2: KGHDR and SFDVKD. The ends lost 5 bases at V and 3 bases at J; junction bases unmatched: 1. For the CDR3, the DNA is TGTGCCACCAGTGCGGACAGGGGCTACGAGCAGTACTTC. As protein: CATSADRGYEQYF.

This clonotype was detected a few times. This chain links TRBV6-5 with TRBJ2-2, with 8 positions matching TRBD2. The CDR3 has 16 residues. The V and J ends lost 2 bases and 3 bases, in that order; junction bases with no gene match: 5. Germline CDR1 and CDR2: MNHEY and SVGAGI. CDR3 nucleotides: TGTGCCAGCAGTTACCGCGGGGGGCGGTACACCGGGGAGCTGTTTTTT. Translating it yields CASSYRGGRYTGELFF.

In this sample, this clonotype turned up a few times. V and J are TRBV24-1 and TRBJ2-7; D is unclear. Trimming shortened V by 11 bases and J by 7 bases, and 23 bases separated the two germline ends. CDR3 length: 14 amino acids. Germline V lookup: CDR1 KGHDR, CDR2 SFDVKD. CDR3 residues: CASSPRLSGWEQYF. CDR3 in DNA: TGTGCCAGCTCACCACGCCTCTCCGGGTGGGAGCAGTACTTC.

The rearrangement joins TRBV15 to TRBJ2-5, with a possible D match to TRBD2 (6 bases). Germline V gene lookup returns CDR1 LNHNV and CDR2 YYDKDF (reference sequence). V was trimmed by 1 base and J by 4 bases, leaving 13 bases between them. The CDR3 runs to 15 residues. DNA for the CDR3: TGTGCCACCAGCAGAGTCGGCGGGGCAGGAGAGACCCAGTACTTC. The encoded protein is CATSRVGGAGETQYF.

The J gene is TRBJ2-2, the V gene TRBV19; D assignment may be TRBD1 or TRBD2 (5 bases each). V gave up 5 bases and J gave up 1 base, with 11 bases separating them. The CDR3 spans 15 residues. Per germline, CDR1 LNHDA and CDR2 SQIVND (reference sequence). The CDR3 DNA sequence: TGTGCCAGTAGTCGGGACCCACAGAACACCGGGGAGCTGTTTTTT. As protein: CASSRDPQNTGELFF.

The V and J genes are TRBV24-1 and TRBJ2-1, with D possibly TRBD1 on 6 matching bases. This CDR3 region has 16 residues. With 1 base removed from V and 5 bases from J, the gap between germline ends came to 14 bases. CDR1 is KGHDR, CDR2 SFDVKD, per germline. CDR3 sequence (DNA): TGTGCCACCAGTGATTTCGAGACAGGAGTAAACAATGAGCAGTTCTTC. Amino acid sequence: CATSDFETGVNNEQFF.

This rearrangement joins TRBV29-1 to TRBJ2-7; 9 nucleotides line up with TRBD2. J gave up 0 bases and V 4 bases, and 4 bases lay outside the gene matches. This CDR3 has 14 amino acids. Per the germline V gene, CDR1 is SQVTM and CDR2 is ANQGSEA. The CDR3 sequence is CSVGAGGYSYEQYF. DNA of the CDR3: TGCAGCGTTGGAGCGGGGGGCTACTCCTACGAGCAGTACTTC.

About this clonotype: A read error is possible here, since a much larger clone lies one base away. The chain recombines TRBV9 with TRBJ2-2; 8 positions match TRBD1. CDR3 length: 16 amino acids. Germline loops: CDR1 SGDLS, CDR2 YYNGEE. The CDR3 region is CASSAQGAHDTGERFF. In nucleotides, the CDR3 is TGTGCCAGCAGCGCCCAGGGGGCGCATGACACCGGGGAGCGGTTTTTT.

In its sample, this clonotype was seen once. The V gene is TRBV7-9, the J gene TRBJ2-7, with 7 bases identical to TRBD1. CDR1 is SEHNR and CDR2 is FQNEAQ in the germline V gene (reference sequence). The trim removed 4 bases at V and 5 bases at J, leaving 11 bases unmatched. The CDR3 is 15 residues long. The CDR3 coding sequence is TGTGCCAGCAGCTCACGACAGGGTCTTGTCGACGAGCAGTACTTC. This encodes CASSSRQGLVDEQYF.

CDR3 residues: CASSRQGVSDTQYF. Here the CDR3 DNA reads TGTGCCAGCAGCCGACAGGGGGTCTCAGATACGCAGTATTTT. V is TRBV11-3 and J is TRBJ2-3, with 9 bases aligning to TRBD1. Germline CDR1 and CDR2: SGHNT and YENEEA. With V trimmed by 5 bases and J by 4 bases, 4 bases remained unmatched. The CDR3 sequence is 14 residues long.

For this clonotype: A much larger clonotype is one base distant, so this may be a read error. V is TRBV6-5 and J is TRBJ1-1, with a tentative D call TRBD1 (6 bases). The V end was cut by 3 bases, the J end by 9 bases, with 14 bases between. This CDR3 contains 13 residues. Germline V gene lookup returns CDR1 MNHEY and CDR2 SVGAGI. This CDR3 is CASSYGLGGQAFF. The DNA of the CDR3 is TGTGCCAGCAGTTATGGTTTAGGGGGACAAGCTTTCTTT.

The V gene is TRBV7-2, the J gene TRBJ2-3, with unresolved D. The CDR3 is made up of 9 amino acids. Trimming stripped 5 bases from V and 14 bases from J, with 8 bases between. Per germline, CDR1 SGHTA and CDR2 FQGNSA. This CDR3 is CASSPPLYF. DNA for the CDR3: TGTGCCAGCAGCCCCCCGCTGTATTTT.

This clonotype was seen more than once but under ten times. This rearrangement joins TRBV18 to TRBJ2-7; D is ambiguous. Germline V gene data show CDR1 as KGHSH and CDR2 as LQKENI. The germline V and J ends were trimmed by 2 bases and 0 bases, with 8 bases remaining between them. The CDR3 extends over 14 amino acids. The CDR3 sequence: CASSPRSSSYEQYF. The CDR3 nucleotides are TGTGCCAGCTCACCAAGGAGCAGCTCCTACGAGCAGTACTTC.

This clonotype was seen many times. V usage is TRBV24-1 and J usage is TRBJ2-3; D possibly corresponds to TRBD2 (6 bases). The CDR3 has 13 amino acids. The V gene lost 7 bases and the J gene lost 7 bases, with 14 bases spanning the gap. Germline V CDR1 and CDR2: KGHDR, SFDVKD. The CDR3 nucleotides read TGTGCCACCAGCCCAGGCGGGGTTTATACGCAGTATTTT. Its protein product is CATSPGGVYTQYF.

The table lists this clonotype with many counts. The chain has TRBV6-5 and TRBJ1-1, with D unclear. Per the germline V gene, CDR1 is MNHEY and CDR2 is SVGAGI. The germline V and J ends were trimmed by 2 bases and 1 base, with 8 bases remaining between them. The CDR3 loop spans 14 amino acids. CDR3 coding DNA: TGTGCCAGCAGTTACGGGCCGGGGAACACTGAAGCTTTCTTT. It translates to CASSYGPGNTEAFF.

This clonotype came up many times. The CDR3: CASSVDGTGRTEAFF. CDR3 bases: TGTGCCAGCAGCGTCGACGGGACAGGGAGGACTGAAGCTTTCTTT. The J gene is TRBJ1-1, the V gene TRBV9; 9 bases are a match to TRBD1. The length of the CDR3 is 15 residues. The V gene's germline CDR1 is SGDLS and CDR2 YYNGEE. Germline trimming cut 2 bases from V and 5 bases from J; bases unmatched to any gene: 7.

V is TRBV12-3 or TRBV12-4 and J is TRBJ2-3; the D is unclear. V was clipped by 8 bases and J by 5 bases, with 14 bases between them. This CDR3 comprises 13 residues. This chain's CDR3 is CASSPTPLDTQYF. In DNA, the CDR3 is TGTGCCAGCTCCCCGACGCCACTAGATACGCAGTATTTT.

This clonotype was recorded at least ten times. The J gene is TRBJ2-2, the V gene TRBV2; no firm D call. The germline V and J ends were trimmed by 7 bases and 4 bases, with 16 bases remaining between them. The germline CDR1 and CDR2 sequences are SNHLY and FYNNEI. This CDR3 has 15 amino acids. Here the CDR3 DNA reads TGTGCCAGCATTAGGCTCAGCCCGACCACCGGGGAGCTGTTTTTT. This translates into CASIRLSPTTGELFF.

The rearrangement uses TRBV24-1 and TRBJ2-6, with TRBD1 matching 11 bases. The CDR3 contains 20 residues. The junction had 11 bases not matched to a gene; V was cut back by 3 bases and J by 2 bases. Germline-derived CDR1 and CDR2 are KGHDR and SFDVKD. The chain's CDR3 is CATSDASDRGLRTGANVLTF. As DNA, the CDR3 is TGTGCCACCAGTGATGCATCGGACAGGGGGCTGAGGACTGGGGCCAACGTCCTGACTTTC.

The chain uses TRBV7-8 and TRBJ2-7, with D unclear. Germline V gives CDR1 SGHVS, CDR2 FQNEAQ. Between the trimmed V and J ends, which lost 6 bases and 4 bases, there was a span of 10 bases. The CDR3 has 12 residues. The CDR3 DNA reads TGTGCCAGCAGTATAGTAAGATACGAGCAGTACTTC. Translating it yields CASSIVRYEQYF.

This clonotype was observed a handful of times. The chain couples TRBV7-9 to TRBJ1-1; no firm D call. The CDR3 sequence is 13 residues long. CDR1 is SEHNR, CDR2 FQNEAQ, per germline (reference sequence). Trimming removed 2 bases at V and 3 bases at J, with 7 bases between. The CDR3 is CASSLSGDTEAFF. The DNA for the CDR3 is TGTGCCAGCAGCTTATCCGGGGACACTGAAGCTTTCTTT.